These 5 T cell receptor beta chains were sequenced from one sample in a study of cytomegalovirus exposure and HLA in healthy donors. 60 Vbeta and 13 Jbeta primers were used in PCR. Sequencing used immunoSEQ multiplex PCR; TCRdb keeps in-frame clones, though not all of them. Recorded for this sample: about 160,000 clones. Sequencing was done on a sample of PBMCs. The source of these receptors is a man aged 25-45 years in good health and CMV-seronegative.

V is TRBV11-1 and J is TRBJ2-7, with D uncertain. This CDR3 has 14 amino acids. The germline gives CDR1 SGHAT, CDR2 FQDESV (reference sequence). With 5 bases removed from V and 0 bases from J, the gap between germline ends came to 11 bases. Here the CDR3 DNA reads TGTGCCAGCAGCCTTACGGGTTACTCCTACGAGCAGTACTTC. Residues: CASSLTGYSYEQYF.

Comments on this clone: The sample carries other DNA sequences with the same CDR3. V is TRBV2 and J is TRBJ1-6, with 9 bases aligning to TRBD1. Germline CDR1 reads SNHLY; CDR2 reads FYNNEI. The CDR3 is 15 amino acids. J gave up 10 bases and V 5 bases, and 9 bases lay outside the gene matches. The CDR3 DNA reads as TGTGCCAGCAGTCTACCGGGACAGGGCTACTCACCCCTCCACTTT. This translates into CASSLPGQGYSPLHF.

The V call is TRBV6-5, the J call TRBJ2-3, with D perhaps TRBD2 (6 bases). The V end was cut by 7 bases, the J end by 2 bases, with 13 bases between. Germline V gene sequence: CDR1 MNHEY, CDR2 SVGAGI. CDR3 length: 14 residues. The CDR3 protein is CASKKAGYTDTQYF. The DNA for the CDR3 is TGTGCCAGCAAAAAGGCGGGGTACACAGATACGCAGTATTTT.

The V and J genes are TRBV28 and TRBJ2-5; 14 nucleotides line up with TRBD2. CDR1 and CDR2 (germline): MDHEN, SYDVKM. The CDR3 is made up of 17 amino acids. The J segment lost 2 bases and the V segment lost 4 bases, leaving 6 bases of the junction unmatched. The CDR3 spells CASSSGLAGVEQETQYF. CDR3 coding DNA: TGTGCCAGCAGTTCGGGACTAGCGGGAGTAGAGCAAGAGACCCAGTACTTC.

The chain carries TRBV7-3 and TRBJ2-3, with TRBD2 matching 8 bases. V gave up 2 bases and J gave up 8 bases; unmatched junction bases: 6. Germline V CDR1 and CDR2: SGHTA, FQGTGA. The length of the CDR3 is 14 residues. CDR3 DNA sequence: TGTGCCAGCAGCTTAGCGGGGGCGGGGGGTACGCAGTATTTT. Protein product: CASSLAGAGGTQYF. The full variable domain, with the rest looked up from reference TRBV7-3 and TRBJ2-3, is GAGVSQTPSNKVTEKGKYVELRCDPISGHTALYWYRQSLGQGPEFLIYFQGTGAADDSGLPNDRFFAVRPEGSVSTLKIQRTERGDSAVYLCASSLAGAGGTQYFGPGTRLTVL.